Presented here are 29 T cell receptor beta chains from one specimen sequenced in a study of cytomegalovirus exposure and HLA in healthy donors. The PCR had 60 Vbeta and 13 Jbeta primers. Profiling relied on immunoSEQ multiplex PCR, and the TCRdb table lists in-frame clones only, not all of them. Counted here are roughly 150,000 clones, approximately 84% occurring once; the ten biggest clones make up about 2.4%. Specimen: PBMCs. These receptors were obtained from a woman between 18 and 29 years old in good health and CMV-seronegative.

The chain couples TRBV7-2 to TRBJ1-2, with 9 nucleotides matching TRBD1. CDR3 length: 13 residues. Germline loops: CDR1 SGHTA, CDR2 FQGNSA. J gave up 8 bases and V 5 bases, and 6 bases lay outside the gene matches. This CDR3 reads CASSAMTGGGYTF. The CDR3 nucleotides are TGTGCCAGCAGCGCCATGACAGGGGGAGGCTACACCTTC.

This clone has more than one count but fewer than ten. The CDR3 DNA follows: TGCGCCAGCAGCTTGGCCCGTGGACAGGGGGCTACCGGGGAGCTGTTTTTT. It is translated as CASSLARGQGATGELFF. This chain uses TRBV5-1 with TRBJ2-2, with 11 bases aligning to TRBD1. The J segment lost 5 bases and the V segment lost 0 bases, leaving 6 bases of the junction unmatched. Germline CDR1 and CDR2: SGHRS and YFSETQ. This CDR3 contains 17 residues.

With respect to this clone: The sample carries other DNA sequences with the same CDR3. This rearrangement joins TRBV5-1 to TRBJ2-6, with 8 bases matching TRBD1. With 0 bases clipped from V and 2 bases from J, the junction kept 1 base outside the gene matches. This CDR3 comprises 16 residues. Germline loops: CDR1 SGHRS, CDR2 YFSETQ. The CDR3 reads CASSLAGGAGANVLTF. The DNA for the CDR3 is TGCGCCAGCAGCTTGGCAGGGGGCGCTGGGGCCAACGTCCTGACTTTC. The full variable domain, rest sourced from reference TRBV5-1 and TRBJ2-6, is KAGVTQTPRYLIKTRGQQVTLSCSPISGHRSVSWYQQTPGQGLQFLFEYFSETQRNKGNFPGRFSGRQFSNSRSEMNVSTLELGDSALYLCASSLAGGAGANVLTFGAGSRLTVL.

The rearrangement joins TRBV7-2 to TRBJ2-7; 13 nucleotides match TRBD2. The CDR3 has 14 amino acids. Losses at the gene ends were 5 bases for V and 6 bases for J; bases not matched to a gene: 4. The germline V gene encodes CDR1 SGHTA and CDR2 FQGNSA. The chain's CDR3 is CASSLGLAGLEQYF. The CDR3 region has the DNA TGTGCCAGCAGCCTGGGACTAGCGGGGCTCGAGCAGTACTTC.

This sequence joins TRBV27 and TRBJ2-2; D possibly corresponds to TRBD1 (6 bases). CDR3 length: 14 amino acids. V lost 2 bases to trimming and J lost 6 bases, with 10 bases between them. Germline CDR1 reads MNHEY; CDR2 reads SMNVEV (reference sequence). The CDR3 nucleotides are TGTGCCAGCAGTTTAATCCCAGGGGCCGGGGAGCTGTTTTTT. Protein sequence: CASSLIPGAGELFF.

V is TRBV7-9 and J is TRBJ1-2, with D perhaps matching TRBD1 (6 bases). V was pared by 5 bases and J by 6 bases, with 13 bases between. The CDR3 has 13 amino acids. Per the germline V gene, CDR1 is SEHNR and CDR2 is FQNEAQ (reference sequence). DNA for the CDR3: TGTGCCAGCAGCCGAACAGGGTTGAATGGCTACACCTTC. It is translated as CASSRTGLNGYTF.

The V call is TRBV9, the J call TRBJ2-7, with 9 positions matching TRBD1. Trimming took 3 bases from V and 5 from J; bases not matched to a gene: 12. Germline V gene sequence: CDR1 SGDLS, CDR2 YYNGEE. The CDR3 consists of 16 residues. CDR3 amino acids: CASSGGQGRVPHEQYF. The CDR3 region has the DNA TGTGCCAGCAGCGGGGGACAGGGAAGGGTCCCCCACGAGCAGTACTTC.

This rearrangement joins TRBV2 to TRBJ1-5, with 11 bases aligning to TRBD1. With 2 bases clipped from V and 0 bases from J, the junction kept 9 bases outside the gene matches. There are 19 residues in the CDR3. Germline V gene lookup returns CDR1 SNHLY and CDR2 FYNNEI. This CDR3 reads CASSELGTGGGFSNQPQHF. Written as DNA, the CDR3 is TGTGCCAGCAGTGAACTTGGGACAGGGGGAGGGTTTAGCAATCAGCCCCAGCATTTT. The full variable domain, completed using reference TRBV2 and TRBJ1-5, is EPEVTQTPSHQVTQMGQEVILRCVPISNHLYFYWYRQILGQKVEFLVSFYNNEISEKSEIFDDQFSVERPDGSNFTLKIRSTKLEDSAMYFCASSELGTGGGFSNQPQHFGDGTRLSIL.

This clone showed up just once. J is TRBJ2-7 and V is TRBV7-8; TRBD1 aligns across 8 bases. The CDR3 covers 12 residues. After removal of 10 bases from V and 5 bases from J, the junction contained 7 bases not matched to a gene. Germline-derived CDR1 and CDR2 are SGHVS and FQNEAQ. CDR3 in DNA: TGTGCCACCGGACAGGGTCTGAACGAGCAGTACTTC. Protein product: CATGQGLNEQYF.

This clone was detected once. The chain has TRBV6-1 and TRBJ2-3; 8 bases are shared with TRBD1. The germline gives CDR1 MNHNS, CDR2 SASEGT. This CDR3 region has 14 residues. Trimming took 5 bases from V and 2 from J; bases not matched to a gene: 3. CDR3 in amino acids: CASSWTGFTDTQYF. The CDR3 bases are TGTGCCAGCAGTTGGACAGGGTTCACAGATACGCAGTATTTT.

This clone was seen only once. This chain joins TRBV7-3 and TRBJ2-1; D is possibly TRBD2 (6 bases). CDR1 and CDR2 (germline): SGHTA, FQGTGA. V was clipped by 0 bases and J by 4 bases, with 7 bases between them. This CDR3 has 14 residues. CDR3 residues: CASSLTGTYNEQFF. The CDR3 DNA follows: TGTGCCAGCAGCTTAACCGGGACTTACAATGAGCAGTTCTTC.

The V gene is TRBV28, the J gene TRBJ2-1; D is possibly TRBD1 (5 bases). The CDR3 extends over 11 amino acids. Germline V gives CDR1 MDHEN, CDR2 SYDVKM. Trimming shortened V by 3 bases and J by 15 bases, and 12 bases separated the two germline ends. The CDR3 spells CASSFQQGLFF. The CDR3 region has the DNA TGTGCCAGCAGTTTTCAGCAGGGTCTGTTCTTC.

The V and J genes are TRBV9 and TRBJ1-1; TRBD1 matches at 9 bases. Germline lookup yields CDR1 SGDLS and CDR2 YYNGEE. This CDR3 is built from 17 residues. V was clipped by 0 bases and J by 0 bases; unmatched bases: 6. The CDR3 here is CASSVATDRGMNTEAFF. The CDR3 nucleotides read TGTGCCAGCAGCGTAGCTACGGACAGGGGCATGAACACTGAAGCTTTCTTT.

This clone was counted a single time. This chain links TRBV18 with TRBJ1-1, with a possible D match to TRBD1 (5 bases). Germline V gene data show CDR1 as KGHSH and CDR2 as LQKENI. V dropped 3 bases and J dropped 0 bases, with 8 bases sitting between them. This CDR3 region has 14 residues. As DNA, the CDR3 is TGTGCCAGCTCACCTGGGGCTGTGAACACTGAAGCTTTCTTT. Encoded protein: CASSPGAVNTEAFF.

The chain's CDR3 is CASSHKRYTDTQYF. The CDR3 DNA follows: TGTGCCAGCAGCCACAAGCGCTACACAGATACGCAGTATTTT. The rearrangement links TRBV4-2 to TRBJ2-3; the D is unclear. Trimming took off 3 bases at V and 2 bases at J, with 9 bases between the two ends. CDR1 is LGHNA and CDR2 is YNFKEQ in the germline V gene. The CDR3 length is 14 residues.

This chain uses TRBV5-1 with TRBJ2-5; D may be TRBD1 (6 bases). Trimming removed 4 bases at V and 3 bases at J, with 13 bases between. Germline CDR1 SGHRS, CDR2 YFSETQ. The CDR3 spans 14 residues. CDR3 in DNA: TGCGCCAGCAGCAGGGGACCAGGGGAAGAGACCCAGTACTTC. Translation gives CASSRGPGEETQYF.

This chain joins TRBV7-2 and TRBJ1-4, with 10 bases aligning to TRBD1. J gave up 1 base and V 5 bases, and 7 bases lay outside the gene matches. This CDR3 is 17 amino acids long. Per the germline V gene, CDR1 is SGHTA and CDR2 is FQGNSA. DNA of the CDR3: TGTGCCAGCAGCCCGGGACAGGGGATCCGAACTAATGAAAAACTGTTTTTT. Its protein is CASSPGQGIRTNEKLFF.

CDR3 sequence: CASSGRQACGYTF. Written as DNA, the CDR3 is TGCGCCAGCAGCGGAAGACAGGCCTGTGGCTACACCTTC. The chain joins TRBV5-1 to TRBJ1-2, with a possible D match to TRBD1 (6 bases). The CDR3 has 13 residues. The V end was cut by 4 bases, the J end by 7 bases, with 14 bases between. Germline CDR1 SGHRS, CDR2 YFSETQ.

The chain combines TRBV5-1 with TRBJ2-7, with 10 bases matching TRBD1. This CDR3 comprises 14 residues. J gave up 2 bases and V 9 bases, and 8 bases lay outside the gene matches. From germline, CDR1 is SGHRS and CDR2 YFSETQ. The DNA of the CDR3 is TGCGCCACCAAGACCGGGACAGGGGCCTACGAGCAGTACTTC. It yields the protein CATKTGTGAYEQYF.

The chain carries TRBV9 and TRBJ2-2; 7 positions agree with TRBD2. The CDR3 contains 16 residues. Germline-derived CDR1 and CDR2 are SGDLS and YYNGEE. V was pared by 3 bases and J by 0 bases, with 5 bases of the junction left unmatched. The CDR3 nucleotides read TGTGCCAGCAGCGGACTAGCCAACCCGAACACCGGGGAGCTGTTTTTT. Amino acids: CASSGLANPNTGELFF.

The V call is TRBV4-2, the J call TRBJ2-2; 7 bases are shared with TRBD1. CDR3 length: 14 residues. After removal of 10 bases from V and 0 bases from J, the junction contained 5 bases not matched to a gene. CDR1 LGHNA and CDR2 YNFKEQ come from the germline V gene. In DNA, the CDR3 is TGTGCCACGAGGGGGCAGTCGAACACCGGGGAGCTGTTTTTT. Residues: CATRGQSNTGELFF.

The CDR3 here is CASSSGSPGEKLFF. The CDR3 nucleotides read TGTGCCAGCAGCTCCGGCTCCCCAGGTGAAAAACTGTTTTTT. V and J are TRBV9 and TRBJ1-4; no clear D. The ends were cut back, 4 bases at V and 7 bases at J, with 14 bases in the middle. Germline CDR1 is SGDLS and CDR2 is YYNGEE. This CDR3 spans 14 amino acids.

For the CDR3, the DNA is TGTGCCAGCAGTTACTCAACCGGCGGGGGGGCACGTGAGCAGTTCTTC. Translation: CASSYSTGGGAREQFF. The V gene is TRBV6-5, the J gene TRBJ2-1; 9 bases line up with TRBD2. The CDR3 extends over 16 amino acids. Germline CDR1 and CDR2: MNHEY and SVGAGI. V shed 0 bases, J shed 9 bases, and the junction held 9 bases outside the gene matches.

The CDR3 sequence is CASSPGTSRTGDEQYF. The CDR3 region has the DNA TGTGCCAGCAGCCCAGGGACTAGCCGGACCGGTGACGAGCAGTACTTC. The chain uses TRBV5-4 and TRBJ2-7, with TRBD2 matching over 9 bases. Germline trimming cut 4 bases from V and 5 bases from J; bases unmatched to any gene: 13. Germline values: CDR1 SGHNT, CDR2 YYREEE (reference sequence). The CDR3 sequence is 16 residues long.

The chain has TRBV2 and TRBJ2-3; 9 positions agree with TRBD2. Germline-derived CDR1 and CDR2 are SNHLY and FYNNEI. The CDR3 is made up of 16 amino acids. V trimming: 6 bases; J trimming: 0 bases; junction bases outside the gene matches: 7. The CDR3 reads CASSGRTSDSTDTQYF. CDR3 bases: TGTGCCAGCAGCGGTAGGACTAGCGATAGCACAGATACGCAGTATTTT.

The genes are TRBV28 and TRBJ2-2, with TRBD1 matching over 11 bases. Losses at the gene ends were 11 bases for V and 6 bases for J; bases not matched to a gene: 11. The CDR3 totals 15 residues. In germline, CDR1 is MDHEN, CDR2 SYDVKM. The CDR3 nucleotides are TGTGCCGTTGGAACCGGGACAGGGGGTCCCGGGGAGCTGTTTTTT. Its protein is CAVGTGTGGPGELFF. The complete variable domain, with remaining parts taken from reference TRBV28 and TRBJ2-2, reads DVKVTQSSRYLVKRTGEKVFLECVQDMDHENMFWYRQDPGLGLRLIYFSYDVKMKEKGDIPEGYSVSREKKERFSLILESASTNQTSMYLCAVGTGTGGPGELFFGEGSRLTVL.

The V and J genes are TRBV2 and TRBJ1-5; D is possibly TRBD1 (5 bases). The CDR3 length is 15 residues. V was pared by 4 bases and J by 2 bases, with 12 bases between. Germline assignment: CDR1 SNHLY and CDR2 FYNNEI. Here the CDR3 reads CASSGGVFGNQPQHF. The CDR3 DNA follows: TGTGCCAGCAGTGGGGGGGTCTTTGGCAATCAGCCCCAGCATTTT.

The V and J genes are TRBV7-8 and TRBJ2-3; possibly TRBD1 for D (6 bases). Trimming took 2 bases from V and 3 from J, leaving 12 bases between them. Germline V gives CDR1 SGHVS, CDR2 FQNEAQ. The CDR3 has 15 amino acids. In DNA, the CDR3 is TGTGCCAGCAGCTTACTTACAGGGTGGACAGATACGCAGTATTTT. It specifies CASSLLTGWTDTQYF.

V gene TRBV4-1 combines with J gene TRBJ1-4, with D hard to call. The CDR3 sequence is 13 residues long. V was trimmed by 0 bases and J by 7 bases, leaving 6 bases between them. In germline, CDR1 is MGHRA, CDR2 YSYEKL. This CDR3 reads CASSQDYLEKLFF. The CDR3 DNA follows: TGCGCCAGCAGCCAAGATTATCTTGAAAAACTGTTTTTT.